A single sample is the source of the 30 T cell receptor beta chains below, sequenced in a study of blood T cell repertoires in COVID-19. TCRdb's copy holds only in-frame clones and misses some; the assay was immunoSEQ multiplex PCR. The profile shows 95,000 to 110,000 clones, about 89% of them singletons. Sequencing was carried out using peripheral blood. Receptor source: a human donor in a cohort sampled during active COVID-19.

In DNA form, the CDR3 reads TGTGCCAGTACCCGGACAGCTAGCACAGATACGCAGTATTTT. This translates into CASTRTASTDTQYF. V usage is TRBV19 and J usage is TRBJ2-3; D may be TRBD1 (6 bases). V shed 7 bases and J shed 0 bases, with 11 bases lying between them. CDR3 length: 14 amino acids. From germline, CDR1 is LNHDA and CDR2 SQIVND (reference sequence).

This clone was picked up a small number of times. This chain's CDR3 is CATLAYRGTNTEAFF. The CDR3 bases are TGTGCCACCCTCGCGTACAGGGGGACGAACACTGAAGCTTTCTTT. The V call is TRBV7-9, the J call TRBJ1-1; 8 nucleotides align to TRBD1. V lost 10 bases and J lost 1; bases outside the gene matches: 11. CDR1 is SEHNR, CDR2 FQNEAQ, per germline (reference sequence). CDR3 length: 15 residues.

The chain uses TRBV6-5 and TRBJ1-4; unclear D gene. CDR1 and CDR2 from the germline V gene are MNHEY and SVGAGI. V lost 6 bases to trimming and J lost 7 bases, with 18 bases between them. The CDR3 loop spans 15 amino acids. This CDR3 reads CASRAATMSSEKLFF. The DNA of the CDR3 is TGTGCCAGCAGGGCTGCTACTATGTCGTCTGAAAAACTGTTTTTT.

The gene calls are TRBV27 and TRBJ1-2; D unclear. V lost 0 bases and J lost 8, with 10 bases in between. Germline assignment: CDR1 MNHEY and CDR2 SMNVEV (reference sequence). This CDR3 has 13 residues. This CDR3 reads CASSLSSRLGYTF. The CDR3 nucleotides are TGTGCCAGCAGTTTATCTTCCCGTCTGGGCTACACCTTC.

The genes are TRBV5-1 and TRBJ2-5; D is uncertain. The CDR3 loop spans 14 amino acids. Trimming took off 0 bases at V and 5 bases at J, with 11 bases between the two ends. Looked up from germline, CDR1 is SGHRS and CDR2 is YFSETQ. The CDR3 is CASSLGNSRETQYF. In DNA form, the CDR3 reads TGCGCCAGCAGCTTGGGAAACTCGCGGGAGACCCAGTACTTC.

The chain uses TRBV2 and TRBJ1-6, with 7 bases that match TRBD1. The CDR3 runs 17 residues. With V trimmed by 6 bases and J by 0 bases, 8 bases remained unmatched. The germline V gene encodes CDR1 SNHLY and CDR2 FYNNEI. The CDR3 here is CASRAGQASSYNSPLHF. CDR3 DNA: TGTGCCAGCAGGGCTGGACAGGCCAGCTCCTATAATTCACCCCTCCACTTT.

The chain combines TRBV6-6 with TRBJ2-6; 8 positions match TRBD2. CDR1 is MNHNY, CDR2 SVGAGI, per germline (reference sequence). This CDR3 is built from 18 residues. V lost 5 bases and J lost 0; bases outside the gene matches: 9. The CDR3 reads CASSPWRSGSSGANVLTF. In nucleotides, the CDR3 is TGTGCCAGCAGTCCCTGGCGGAGCGGGAGCTCTGGGGCCAACGTCCTGACTTTC.

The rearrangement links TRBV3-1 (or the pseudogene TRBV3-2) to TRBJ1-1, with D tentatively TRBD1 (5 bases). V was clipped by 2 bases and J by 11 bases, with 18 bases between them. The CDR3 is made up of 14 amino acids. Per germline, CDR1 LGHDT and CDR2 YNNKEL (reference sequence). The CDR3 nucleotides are TGTGCCAGCAGCCAACGGGCTGCGGGGACGGACGCTTTCTTT. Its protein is CASSQRAAGTDAFF.

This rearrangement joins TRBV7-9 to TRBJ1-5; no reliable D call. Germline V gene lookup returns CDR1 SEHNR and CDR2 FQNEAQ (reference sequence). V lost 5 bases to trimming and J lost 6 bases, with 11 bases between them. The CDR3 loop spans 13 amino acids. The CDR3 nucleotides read TGTGCCAGCAGCCTGGGCCTGGGTCAGCCCCAGCATTTT. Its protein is CASSLGLGQPQHF.

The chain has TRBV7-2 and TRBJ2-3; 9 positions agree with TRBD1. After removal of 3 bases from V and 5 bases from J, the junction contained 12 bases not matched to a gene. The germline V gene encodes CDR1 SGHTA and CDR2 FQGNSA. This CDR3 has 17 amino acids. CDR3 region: CASSFGTGLSYGDTQYF. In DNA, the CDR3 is TGTGCCAGCAGCTTTGGGACAGGGTTGAGTTACGGAGATACGCAGTATTTT.

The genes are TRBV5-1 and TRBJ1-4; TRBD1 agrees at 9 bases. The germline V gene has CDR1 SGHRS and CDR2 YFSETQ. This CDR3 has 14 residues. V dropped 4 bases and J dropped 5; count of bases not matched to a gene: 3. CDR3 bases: TGCGCCAGCAGCACCGGGACAGGGAATGAAAAACTGTTTTTT. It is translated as CASSTGTGNEKLFF.

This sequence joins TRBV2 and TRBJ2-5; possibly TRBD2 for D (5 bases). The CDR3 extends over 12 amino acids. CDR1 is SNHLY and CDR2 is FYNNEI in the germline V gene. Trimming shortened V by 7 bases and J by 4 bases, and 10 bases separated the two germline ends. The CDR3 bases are TGTGCCAGCATAGCGACGGCAGAGACCCAGTACTTC. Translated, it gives CASIATAETQYF.

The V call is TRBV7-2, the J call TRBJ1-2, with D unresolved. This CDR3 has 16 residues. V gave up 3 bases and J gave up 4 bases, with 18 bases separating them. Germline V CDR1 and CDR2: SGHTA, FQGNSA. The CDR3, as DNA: TGTGCCAGCAGCTTCGGAGGCGCACCAAAGAGCTATGGCTACACCTTC. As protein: CASSFGGAPKSYGYTF.

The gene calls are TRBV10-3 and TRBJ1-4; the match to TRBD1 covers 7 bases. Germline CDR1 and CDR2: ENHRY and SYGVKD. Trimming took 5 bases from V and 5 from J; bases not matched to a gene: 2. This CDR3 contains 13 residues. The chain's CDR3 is CAISTGQNEKLFF. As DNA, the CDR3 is TGTGCCATCAGTACGGGACAGAATGAAAAACTGTTTTTT.

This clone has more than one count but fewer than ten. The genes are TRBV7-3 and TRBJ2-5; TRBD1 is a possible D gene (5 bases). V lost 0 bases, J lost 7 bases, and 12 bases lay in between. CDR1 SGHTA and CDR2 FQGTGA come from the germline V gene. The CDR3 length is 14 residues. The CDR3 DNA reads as TGTGCCAGCAGCTTAACCGGGCAGGGATCGACCCAGTACTTC. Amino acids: CASSLTGQGSTQYF.

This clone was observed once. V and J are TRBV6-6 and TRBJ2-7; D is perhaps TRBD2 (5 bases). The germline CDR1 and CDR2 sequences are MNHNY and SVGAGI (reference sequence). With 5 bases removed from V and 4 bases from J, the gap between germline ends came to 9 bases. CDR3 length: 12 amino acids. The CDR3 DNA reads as TGTGCCAGCAGTCCACGGGGATACGAGCAGTACTTC. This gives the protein CASSPRGYEQYF.

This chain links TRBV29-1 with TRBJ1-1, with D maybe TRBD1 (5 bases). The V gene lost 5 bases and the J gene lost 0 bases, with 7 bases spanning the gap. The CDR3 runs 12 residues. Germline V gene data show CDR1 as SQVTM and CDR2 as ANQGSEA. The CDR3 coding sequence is TGCAGCGTTCAGGGAATGAACACTGAAGCTTTCTTT. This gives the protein CSVQGMNTEAFF.

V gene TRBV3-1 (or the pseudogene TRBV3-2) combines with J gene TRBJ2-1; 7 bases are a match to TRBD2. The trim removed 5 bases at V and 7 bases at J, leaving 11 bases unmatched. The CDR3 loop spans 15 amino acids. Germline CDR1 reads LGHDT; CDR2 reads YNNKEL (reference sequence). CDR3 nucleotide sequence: TGTGCCAGCAGCACGGGGGGAGCGGGAAAGAATGAGCAGTTCTTC. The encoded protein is CASSTGGAGKNEQFF.

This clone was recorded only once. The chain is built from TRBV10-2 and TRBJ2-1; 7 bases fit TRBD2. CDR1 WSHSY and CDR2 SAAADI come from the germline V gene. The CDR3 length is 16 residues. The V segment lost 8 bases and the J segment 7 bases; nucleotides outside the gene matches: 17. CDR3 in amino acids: CASDGMGGGPLNEQFF. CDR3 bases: TGCGCCAGCGACGGGATGGGGGGAGGGCCCCTGAATGAGCAGTTCTTC.

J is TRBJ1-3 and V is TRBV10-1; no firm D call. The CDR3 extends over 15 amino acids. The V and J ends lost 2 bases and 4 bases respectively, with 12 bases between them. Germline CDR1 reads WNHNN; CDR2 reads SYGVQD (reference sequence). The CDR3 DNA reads TGCGCCAGCAGTGAGGAGGGCCGGATCGGAAACACCATATATTTT. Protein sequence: CASSEEGRIGNTIYF.

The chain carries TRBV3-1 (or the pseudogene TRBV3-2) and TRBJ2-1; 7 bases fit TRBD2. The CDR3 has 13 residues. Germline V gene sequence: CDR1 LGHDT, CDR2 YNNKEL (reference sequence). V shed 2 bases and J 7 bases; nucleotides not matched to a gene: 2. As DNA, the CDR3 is TGTGCCAGCAGCCAAAGCGGGACTAATGAGCAGTTCTTC. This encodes CASSQSGTNEQFF.

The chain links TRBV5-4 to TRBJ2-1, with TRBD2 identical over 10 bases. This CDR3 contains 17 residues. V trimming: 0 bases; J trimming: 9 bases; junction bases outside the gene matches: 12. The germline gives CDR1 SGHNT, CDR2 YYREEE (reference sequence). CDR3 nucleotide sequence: TGTGCCAGCAGCTTGGTTTCTAGCGGGAGTTTTAGACTTGAGCAGTTCTTC. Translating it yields CASSLVSSGSFRLEQFF.

The CDR3 reads CASSIGLAGSNEQFF. The DNA of the CDR3 is TGTGCCAGTAGTATAGGACTAGCGGGATCCAATGAGCAGTTCTTC. The J gene is TRBJ2-1, the V gene TRBV19; 11 bases are shared with TRBD2. The CDR3 is 15 residues long. Unmatched junction bases numbered 2, after V lost 1 base and J lost 6 bases. CDR1 and CDR2 from the germline V gene are LNHDA and SQIVND (reference sequence).

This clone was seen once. CDR3 sequence: CASSNGYEQYF. For the CDR3, the DNA is TGTGCCAGCAGCAACGGGTACGAGCAGTACTTC. The V gene is TRBV6-5, the J gene TRBJ2-7; no clear D. CDR3 length: 11 amino acids. Looked up from germline, CDR1 is MNHEY and CDR2 is SVGAGI. Trimming took off 6 bases at V and 4 bases at J, with 7 bases between the two ends.

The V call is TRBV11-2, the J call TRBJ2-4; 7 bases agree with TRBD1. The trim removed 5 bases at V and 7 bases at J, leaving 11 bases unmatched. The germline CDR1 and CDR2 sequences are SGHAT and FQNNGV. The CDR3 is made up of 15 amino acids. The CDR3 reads CASSKLIQGLNIQYF. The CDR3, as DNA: TGTGCCAGCAGCAAACTAATACAGGGGTTGAACATTCAGTACTTC.

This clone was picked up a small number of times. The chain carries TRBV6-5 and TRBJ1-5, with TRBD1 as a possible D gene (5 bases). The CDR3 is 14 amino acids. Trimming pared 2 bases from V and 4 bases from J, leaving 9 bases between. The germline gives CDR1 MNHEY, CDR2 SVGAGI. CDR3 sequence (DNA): TGTGCCAGCAGTTACGACAGATTAAATCAGCCCCAGCATTTT. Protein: CASSYDRLNQPQHF.

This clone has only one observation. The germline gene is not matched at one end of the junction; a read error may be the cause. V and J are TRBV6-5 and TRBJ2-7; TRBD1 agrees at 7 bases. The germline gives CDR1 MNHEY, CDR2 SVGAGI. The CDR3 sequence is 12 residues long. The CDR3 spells CASSRPTGVILF. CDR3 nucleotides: TGTGCCAGCAGTCGCCCCACAGGGGTTATACTCTTC.

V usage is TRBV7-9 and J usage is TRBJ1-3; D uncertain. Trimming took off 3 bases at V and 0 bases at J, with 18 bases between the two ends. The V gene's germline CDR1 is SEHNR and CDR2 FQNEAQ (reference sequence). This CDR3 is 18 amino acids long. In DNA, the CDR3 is TGTGCCAGCAGCTTTGGATTGTGGGCGCGTACCTCTGGAAACACCATATATTTT. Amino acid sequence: CASSFGLWARTSGNTIYF.

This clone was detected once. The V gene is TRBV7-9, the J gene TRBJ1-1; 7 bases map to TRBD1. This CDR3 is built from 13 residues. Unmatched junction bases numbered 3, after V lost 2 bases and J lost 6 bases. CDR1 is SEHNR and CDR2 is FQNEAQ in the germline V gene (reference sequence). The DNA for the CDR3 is TGTGCCAGCAGCTTAAAGGGGGCGGCTGAAGCTTTCTTT. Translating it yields CASSLKGAAEAFF.

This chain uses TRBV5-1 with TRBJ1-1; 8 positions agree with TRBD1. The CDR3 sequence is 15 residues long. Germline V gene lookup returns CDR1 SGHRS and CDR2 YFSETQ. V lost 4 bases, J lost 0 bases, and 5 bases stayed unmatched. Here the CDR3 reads CASSAQGALNTEAFF. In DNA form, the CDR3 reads TGCGCCAGCAGCGCTCAGGGGGCTTTGAACACTGAAGCTTTCTTT. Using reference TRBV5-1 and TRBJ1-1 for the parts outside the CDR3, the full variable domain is KAGVTQTPRYLIKTRGQQVTLSCSPISGHRSVSWYQQTPGQGLQFLFEYFSETQRNKGNFPGRFSGRQFSNSRSEMNVSTLELGDSALYLCASSAQGALNTEAFFGQGTRLTVV.